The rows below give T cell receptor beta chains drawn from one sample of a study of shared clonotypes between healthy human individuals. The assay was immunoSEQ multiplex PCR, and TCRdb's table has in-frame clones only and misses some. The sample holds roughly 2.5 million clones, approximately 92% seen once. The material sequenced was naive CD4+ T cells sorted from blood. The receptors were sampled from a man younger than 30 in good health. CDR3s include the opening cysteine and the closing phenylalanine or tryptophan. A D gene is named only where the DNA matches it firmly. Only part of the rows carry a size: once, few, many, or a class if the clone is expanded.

cdr3_aa: CASSPTSLEYIQYF
cdr3_nt: TGTGCCAGCTCACCCACGTCACTAGAATACATTCAGTACTTC
cdr3_length: 14
d_call: NA
clone_size: NA
j_call: TRBJ2-4
v_call: TRBV18

cdr3_aa: CSVGEGLNQPQHF
cdr3_nt: TGCAGCGTTGGTGAGGGGCTCAATCAGCCCCAGCATTTT
cdr3_length: 13
d_call: NA
clone_size: few
j_call: TRBJ1-5
v_call: TRBV29-1

cdr3_aa: CASSPIQGVYEQYF
cdr3_nt: TGTGCCAGCAGTCCAATCCAGGGAGTCTACGAGCAGTACTTC
cdr3_length: 14
d_call: NA
clone_size: NA
j_call: TRBJ2-7
v_call: TRBV27

cdr3_aa: CASSLALDGETQYF
cdr3_nt: TGCGCCAGCAGCTTGGCGCTCGATGGAGAGACCCAGTACTTC
cdr3_length: 14
d_call: NA
clone_size: NA
j_call: TRBJ2-5
v_call: TRBV5-1

cdr3_aa: CATSSSTGNYGYTF
cdr3_nt: TGTGCCACCAGCAGTTCCACAGGAAACTATGGCTACACCTTC
cdr3_length: 14
d_call: NA
clone_size: NA
j_call: TRBJ1-2
v_call: TRBV15

cdr3_aa: CASSLTPTDTQYF
cdr3_nt: TGTGCCAGCAGTCTCACTCCCACAGATACGCAGTATTTT
cdr3_length: 13
d_call: NA
clone_size: NA
j_call: TRBJ2-3
v_call: TRBV27

cdr3_aa: CASIPGTAGNTIYF
cdr3_nt: TGTGCCAGCATCCCAGGCACGGCTGGAAACACCATATATTTT
cdr3_length: 14
d_call: NA
clone_size: NA
j_call: TRBJ1-3
v_call: TRBV2

cdr3_aa: CASSLAYGIQETQYF
cdr3_nt: TGTGCCAGCAGCTTAGCGTACGGAATCCAAGAGACCCAGTACTTC
cdr3_length: 15
d_call: NA
clone_size: NA
j_call: TRBJ2-5
v_call: TRBV7-2

cdr3_aa: CASFDGELFF
cdr3_nt: TGTGCCAGCTTTGACGGGGAGCTGTTTTTT
cdr3_length: 10
d_call: NA
clone_size: NA
j_call: TRBJ2-2
v_call: TRBV6-6

cdr3_aa: CASSIEAGSTYEQYF
cdr3_nt: TGTGCCAGTAGTATAGAAGCAGGGTCGACCTACGAGCAGTACTTC
cdr3_length: 15
d_call: NA
clone_size: NA
j_call: TRBJ2-7
v_call: TRBV19

cdr3_aa: CASSRQVGTEAFF
cdr3_nt: TGTGCCAGCAGCAGACAGGTGGGCACTGAAGCTTTCTTT
cdr3_length: 13
d_call: NA
clone_size: NA
j_call: TRBJ1-1
v_call: TRBV9

cdr3_aa: CASSPPGLAVQETQYF
cdr3_nt: TGTGCCAGCTCACCTCCGGGACTAGCGGTTCAAGAGACCCAGTACTTC
cdr3_length: 16
d_call: TRBD2
clone_size: NA
j_call: TRBJ2-5
v_call: TRBV18

cdr3_aa: CASSLAGWGGTDTQYF
cdr3_nt: TGTGCCAGCAGCTTAGCGGGGTGGGGGGGCACAGATACGCAGTATTTT
cdr3_length: 16
d_call: NA
clone_size: NA
j_call: TRBJ2-3
v_call: TRBV7-2

cdr3_aa: CAISESGKSYEQYF
cdr3_nt: TGTGCCATCAGTGAGTCTGGCAAATCCTACGAGCAGTACTTC
cdr3_length: 14
d_call: NA
clone_size: NA
j_call: TRBJ2-7
v_call: TRBV10-3

cdr3_aa: CASSKPGRIYEQYF
cdr3_nt: TGTGCCAGTAGCAAACCGGGACGGATTTACGAGCAGTACTTC
cdr3_length: 14
d_call: NA
clone_size: NA
j_call: TRBJ2-7
v_call: TRBV13

cdr3_aa: CASRGTGGVNYGYTF
cdr3_nt: TGTGCCAGCAGAGGGACAGGGGGCGTAAACTATGGCTACACCTTC
cdr3_length: 15
d_call: TRBD1
clone_size: NA
j_call: TRBJ1-2
v_call: TRBV2

cdr3_aa: CASSLQPGGNNQPQHF
cdr3_nt: TGTGCCAGCAGCTTACAACCAGGGGGCAACAATCAGCCCCAGCATTTT
cdr3_length: 16
d_call: TRBD1
clone_size: NA
j_call: TRBJ1-5
v_call: TRBV7-2

cdr3_aa: CASSPRTGYGYTF
cdr3_nt: TGTGCCAGCAGCCCCAGGACGGGCTATGGCTACACCTTC
cdr3_length: 13
d_call: NA
clone_size: NA
j_call: TRBJ1-2
v_call: TRBV7-9

cdr3_aa: CSGRDRGRQETQYF
cdr3_nt: TGCAGCGGAAGAGACAGGGGGCGTCAAGAGACCCAGTACTTC
cdr3_length: 14
d_call: TRBD1
clone_size: NA
j_call: TRBJ2-5
v_call: TRBV29-1

cdr3_aa: CASSGPGGGSNQPQHF
cdr3_nt: TGTGCCAGCAGTGGACCCGGCGGGGGTAGCAATCAGCCCCAGCATTTT
cdr3_length: 16
d_call: NA
clone_size: NA
j_call: TRBJ1-5
v_call: TRBV6-1

cdr3_aa: CASSVQGSYGYTF
cdr3_nt: TGTGCCAGCAGTGTACAGGGCTCCTATGGCTACACCTTC
cdr3_length: 13
d_call: NA
clone_size: NA
j_call: TRBJ1-2
v_call: TRBV2

cdr3_aa: CASSEDGGQETQYF
cdr3_nt: TGCGCCAGCAGTGAGGACGGCGGGCAAGAGACCCAGTACTTC
cdr3_length: 14
d_call: NA
clone_size: once
j_call: TRBJ2-5
v_call: TRBV10-1

cdr3_aa: CASSMGPKATYEQYF
cdr3_nt: TGTGCCAGTAGTATGGGACCAAAGGCTACCTACGAGCAGTACTTC
cdr3_length: 15
d_call: NA
clone_size: NA
j_call: TRBJ2-7
v_call: TRBV19

cdr3_aa: CASSLVGISSGNTIYF
cdr3_nt: TGTGCCAGCAGCTTAGTAGGGATCAGCTCTGGAAACACCATATATTTT
cdr3_length: 16
d_call: NA
clone_size: NA
j_call: TRBJ1-3
v_call: TRBV7-2

cdr3_aa: CAWSRGSWGYTF
cdr3_nt: TGTGCCTGGAGTAGGGGCTCTTGGGGCTACACCTTC
cdr3_length: 12
d_call: NA
clone_size: NA
j_call: TRBJ1-2
v_call: TRBV30

cdr3_aa: CASSPQGRNTEAFF
cdr3_nt: TGTGCCAGCAGCCCACAGGGGCGAAACACTGAAGCTTTCTTT
cdr3_length: 14
d_call: TRBD1
clone_size: NA
j_call: TRBJ1-1
v_call: TRBV9

cdr3_aa: CASSPPARTAAYGYTF
cdr3_nt: TGTGCCAGCTCACCACCGGCCCGGACCGCAGCGTATGGCTACACCTTC
cdr3_length: 16
d_call: NA
clone_size: NA
j_call: TRBJ1-2
v_call: TRBV18

cdr3_aa: CASSLPTDTQYF
cdr3_nt: TGCGCCAGCAGCCTACCCACAGATACGCAGTATTTT
cdr3_length: 12
d_call: NA
clone_size: NA
j_call: TRBJ2-3
v_call: TRBV5-1

cdr3_aa: CAFDRAPNEKLFF
cdr3_nt: TGTGCGTTCGACAGGGCCCCTAATGAAAAACTGTTTTTT
cdr3_length: 13
d_call: TRBD1
clone_size: few
j_call: TRBJ1-4
v_call: TRBV30

cdr3_aa: CASSQALAGAGEQYF
cdr3_nt: TGTGCCAGCAGCCAAGCTCTAGCGGGAGCGGGTGAGCAGTACTTC
cdr3_length: 15
d_call: TRBD2
clone_size: NA
j_call: TRBJ2-7
v_call: TRBV14

cdr3_aa: CASSYVGAGEAFF
cdr3_nt: TGTGCCAGCAGTTATGTGGGGGCGGGTGAAGCTTTCTTT
cdr3_length: 13
d_call: NA
clone_size: NA
j_call: TRBJ1-1
v_call: TRBV6-6

cdr3_aa: CASSLARSSGYTYEQYF
cdr3_nt: TGTGCCAGCAGCTTAGCCAGAAGTAGCGGGTATACCTACGAGCAGTACTTC
cdr3_length: 17
d_call: TRBD2
clone_size: NA
j_call: TRBJ2-7
v_call: TRBV11-1

cdr3_aa: CASSPDGSNQPQHF
cdr3_nt: TGTGCCAGCAGCCCGGACGGGAGCAATCAGCCCCAGCATTTT
cdr3_length: 14
d_call: NA
clone_size: NA
j_call: TRBJ1-5
v_call: TRBV7-2

cdr3_aa: CASSLDGAGYNEQFF
cdr3_nt: TGTGCCAGCAGCTTAGATGGGGCCGGCTACAATGAGCAGTTCTTC
cdr3_length: 15
d_call: NA
clone_size: NA
j_call: TRBJ2-1
v_call: TRBV5-5

cdr3_aa: CASSLGASGDRVQFF
cdr3_nt: TGTGCCAGCAGTTTGGGGGCTAGCGGGGATAGGGTGCAGTTCTTC
cdr3_length: 15
d_call: TRBD2
clone_size: NA
j_call: TRBJ2-1
v_call: TRBV28

cdr3_aa: CASSDNPWDRGGEKLFF
cdr3_nt: TGTGCCAGCAGCGATAACCCCTGGGACAGGGGGGGTGAAAAACTGTTTTTT
cdr3_length: 17
d_call: TRBD1
clone_size: NA
j_call: TRBJ1-4
v_call: TRBV11-2

cdr3_aa: CASSFRQGRPEQYF
cdr3_nt: TGTGCCAGCAGCTTCCGGCAGGGCCGTCCTGAGCAGTACTTC
cdr3_length: 14
d_call: NA
clone_size: NA
j_call: TRBJ2-7
v_call: TRBV7-2

cdr3_aa: CASSESGTDTQYF
cdr3_nt: TGCGCCAGCAGTGAGTCCGGCACAGATACGCAGTATTTT
cdr3_length: 13
d_call: NA
clone_size: few
j_call: TRBJ2-3
v_call: TRBV10-1

cdr3_aa: CAWSVPWTGKEKLFF
cdr3_nt: TGTGCCTGGAGTGTACCCTGGACAGGGAAAGAAAAACTGTTTTTT
cdr3_length: 15
d_call: TRBD1
clone_size: NA
j_call: TRBJ1-4
v_call: TRBV30

cdr3_aa: CAWSVPGGVRPQHF
cdr3_nt: TGTGCCTGGAGTGTACCCGGGGGCGTTAGGCCCCAGCATTTT
cdr3_length: 14
d_call: NA
clone_size: NA
j_call: TRBJ1-5
v_call: TRBV30

cdr3_aa: CASSQQGYSPLHF
cdr3_nt: TGTGCCAGCAGCCAACAGGGATACTCACCCCTCCACTTT
cdr3_length: 13
d_call: NA
clone_size: NA
j_call: TRBJ1-6
v_call: TRBV14

cdr3_aa: CASSEGSPLISGNTIYF
cdr3_nt: TGTGCCAGCAGTGAAGGGAGTCCCCTCATCTCTGGAAACACCATATATTTT
cdr3_length: 17
d_call: NA
clone_size: NA
j_call: TRBJ1-3
v_call: TRBV6-1

cdr3_aa: CASSAGNSYEQYF
cdr3_nt: TGCGCCAGCAGCGCCGGGAACTCCTACGAGCAGTACTTC
cdr3_length: 13
d_call: NA
clone_size: NA
j_call: TRBJ2-7
v_call: TRBV5-1

cdr3_aa: CASSPPGPRRAESNQPQHF
cdr3_nt: TGCGCCAGCAGTCCCCCCGGGCCCCGCAGGGCGGAAAGCAATCAGCCCCAGCATTTT
cdr3_length: 19
d_call: NA
clone_size: NA
j_call: TRBJ1-5
v_call: TRBV23-1

cdr3_aa: CASSFGQGGEKLFF
cdr3_nt: TGTGCCAGCAGTTTTGGACAGGGTGGTGAAAAACTGTTTTTT
cdr3_length: 14
d_call: TRBD1
clone_size: NA
j_call: TRBJ1-4
v_call: TRBV28

cdr3_aa: CASSLAGVYEQYF
cdr3_nt: TGTGCCAGCAGCTTGGCGGGTGTCTACGAGCAGTACTTC
cdr3_length: 13
d_call: NA
clone_size: NA
j_call: TRBJ2-7
v_call: TRBV11-2

cdr3_aa: CAWKGYEQYF
cdr3_nt: TGTGCCTGGAAAGGCTACGAGCAGTACTTC
cdr3_length: 10
d_call: NA
clone_size: once
j_call: TRBJ2-7
v_call: TRBV30

cdr3_aa: CASSTDRAGTEAFF
cdr3_nt: TGTGCCAGCAGCACAGACAGGGCTGGCACTGAAGCTTTCTTT
cdr3_length: 14
d_call: TRBD1
clone_size: NA
j_call: TRBJ1-1
v_call: TRBV5-4

cdr3_aa: CASSGESGQFTDTQYF
cdr3_nt: TGTGCCAGCAGTGGAGAGTCGGGACAGTTCACAGATACGCAGTATTTT
cdr3_length: 16
d_call: TRBD1
clone_size: NA
j_call: TRBJ2-3
v_call: TRBV6-1

cdr3_aa: CASSPLADNSPLHF
cdr3_nt: TGTGCCAGCAGCCCCCTCGCTGATAATTCACCCCTCCACTTT
cdr3_length: 14
d_call: NA
clone_size: once
j_call: TRBJ1-6
v_call: TRBV7-2

cdr3_aa: CARVRDRGFGDYGYTF
cdr3_nt: TGCGCCAGGGTGCGGGACAGGGGTTTCGGAGACTATGGCTACACCTTC
cdr3_length: 16
d_call: TRBD1
clone_size: NA
j_call: TRBJ1-2
v_call: TRBV23-1

cdr3_aa: CASSSGRESTDTQYF
cdr3_nt: TGTGCCAGCAGCTCAGGGAGGGAAAGCACAGATACGCAGTATTTT
cdr3_length: 15
d_call: TRBD2
clone_size: NA
j_call: TRBJ2-3
v_call: TRBV11-3

cdr3_aa: CASSERGHSTDTQYF
cdr3_nt: TGTGCCAGCAGTGAACGTGGTCATAGCACAGATACGCAGTATTTT
cdr3_length: 15
d_call: NA
clone_size: NA
j_call: TRBJ2-3
v_call: TRBV2

cdr3_aa: CASSSYYGYTF
cdr3_nt: TGTGCCAGCAGTTCCTACTATGGCTACACCTTC
cdr3_length: 11
d_call: NA
clone_size: NA
j_call: TRBJ1-2
v_call: TRBV28

cdr3_aa: CASSLNSGSRSPLHF
cdr3_nt: TGTGCCAGCAGTTTGAACAGCGGGTCGAGGTCACCCCTCCACTTT
cdr3_length: 15
d_call: NA
clone_size: NA
j_call: TRBJ1-6
v_call: TRBV6-5

cdr3_aa: CASSLSDLMEQYF
cdr3_nt: TGTGCCAGCAGTTTATCAGACTTAATGGAGCAGTACTTC
cdr3_length: 13
d_call: NA
clone_size: once
j_call: TRBJ2-5
v_call: TRBV6-5

cdr3_aa: CASSPETGFYEQYF
cdr3_nt: TGTGCCAGCTCCCCGGAGACAGGCTTCTACGAGCAGTACTTC
cdr3_length: 14
d_call: NA
clone_size: once
j_call: TRBJ2-7
v_call: TRBV18

cdr3_aa: CASSFDRVGGYEQYF
cdr3_nt: TGTGCCAGCAGCTTCGACAGGGTTGGGGGCTACGAGCAGTACTTC
cdr3_length: 15
d_call: TRBD1
clone_size: NA
j_call: TRBJ2-7
v_call: TRBV7-9

cdr3_aa: CASSIAGAGGYTF
cdr3_nt: TGTGCCAGTAGTATTGCTGGGGCGGGAGGCTACACCTTC
cdr3_length: 13
d_call: NA
clone_size: once
j_call: TRBJ1-2
v_call: TRBV19